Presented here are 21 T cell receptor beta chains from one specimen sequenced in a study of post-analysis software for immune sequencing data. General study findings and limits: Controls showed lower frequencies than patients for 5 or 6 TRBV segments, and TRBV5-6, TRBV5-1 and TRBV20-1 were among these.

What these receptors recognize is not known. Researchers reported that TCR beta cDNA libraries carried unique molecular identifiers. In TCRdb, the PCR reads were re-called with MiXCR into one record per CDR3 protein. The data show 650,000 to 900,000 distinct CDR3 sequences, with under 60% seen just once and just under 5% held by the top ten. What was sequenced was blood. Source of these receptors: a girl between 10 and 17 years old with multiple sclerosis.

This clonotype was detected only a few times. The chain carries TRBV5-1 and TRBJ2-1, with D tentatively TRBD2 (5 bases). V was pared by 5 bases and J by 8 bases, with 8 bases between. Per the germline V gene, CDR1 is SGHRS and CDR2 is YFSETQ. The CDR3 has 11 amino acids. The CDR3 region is CASRGEYEQFF. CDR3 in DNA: TGCGCCAGCAGGGGAGAGTATGAGCAGTTCTTC.

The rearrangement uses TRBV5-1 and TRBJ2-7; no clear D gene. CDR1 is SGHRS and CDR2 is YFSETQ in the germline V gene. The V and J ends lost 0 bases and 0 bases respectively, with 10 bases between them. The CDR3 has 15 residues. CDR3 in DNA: TGCGCCAGCAGCTTGGGGCTGACGTCCTCCTACGAGCAGTACTTC. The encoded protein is CASSLGLTSSYEQYF.

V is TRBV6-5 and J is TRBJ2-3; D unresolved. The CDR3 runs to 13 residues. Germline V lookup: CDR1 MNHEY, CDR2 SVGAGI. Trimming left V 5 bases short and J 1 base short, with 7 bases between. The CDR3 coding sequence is TGTGCCAGCAGTGGAGTACGCACAGATACGCAGTATTTT. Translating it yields CASSGVRTDTQYF.

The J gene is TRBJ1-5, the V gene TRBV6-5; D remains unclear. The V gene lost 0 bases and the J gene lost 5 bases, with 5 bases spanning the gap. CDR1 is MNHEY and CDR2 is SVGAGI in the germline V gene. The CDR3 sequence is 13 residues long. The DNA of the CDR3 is TGTGCCAGCAGTTACTCCCGCGATCAGCCCCAGCATTTT. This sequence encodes CASSYSRDQPQHF.

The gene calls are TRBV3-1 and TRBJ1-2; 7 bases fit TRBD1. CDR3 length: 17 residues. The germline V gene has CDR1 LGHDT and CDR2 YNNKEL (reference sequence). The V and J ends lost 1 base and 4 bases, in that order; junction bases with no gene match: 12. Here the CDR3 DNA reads TGTGCCAGCAGCCAAGCCCCCCTCCGACAGGGCGGCTATGGCTACACCTTC. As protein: CASSQAPLRQGGYGYTF.

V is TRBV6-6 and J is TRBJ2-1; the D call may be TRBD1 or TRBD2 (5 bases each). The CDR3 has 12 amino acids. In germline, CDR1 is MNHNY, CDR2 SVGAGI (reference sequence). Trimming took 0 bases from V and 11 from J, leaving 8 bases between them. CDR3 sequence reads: CASSYSGRKQFF. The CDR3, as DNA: TGTGCCAGCAGTTACTCGGGACGGAAGCAGTTCTTC.

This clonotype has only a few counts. CDR3: CASSYSGQKQETQYF. As DNA, the CDR3 is TGTGCCAGCAGTTACTCGGGCCAGAAGCAAGAGACCCAGTACTTC. The chain couples TRBV6-6 to TRBJ2-5; no firm D call. Germline values: CDR1 MNHNY, CDR2 SVGAGI (reference sequence). Trimming removed 0 bases from V and 2 bases from J, with 10 bases in between. CDR3 length equals 15 residues.

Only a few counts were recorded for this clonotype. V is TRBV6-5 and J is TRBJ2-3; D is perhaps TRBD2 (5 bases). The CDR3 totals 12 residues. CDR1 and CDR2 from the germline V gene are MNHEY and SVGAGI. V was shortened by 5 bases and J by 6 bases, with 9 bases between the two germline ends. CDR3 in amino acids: CASSGSWDTQYF. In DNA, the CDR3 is TGTGCCAGCAGTGGGAGCTGGGATACGCAGTATTTT.

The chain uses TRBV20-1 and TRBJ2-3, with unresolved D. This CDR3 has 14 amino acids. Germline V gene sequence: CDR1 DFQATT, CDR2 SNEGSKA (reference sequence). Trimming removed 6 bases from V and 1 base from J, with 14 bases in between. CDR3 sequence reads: CSADTDKRTDTQYF. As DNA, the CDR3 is TGCAGTGCCGACACCGACAAGCGCACAGATACGCAGTATTTT.

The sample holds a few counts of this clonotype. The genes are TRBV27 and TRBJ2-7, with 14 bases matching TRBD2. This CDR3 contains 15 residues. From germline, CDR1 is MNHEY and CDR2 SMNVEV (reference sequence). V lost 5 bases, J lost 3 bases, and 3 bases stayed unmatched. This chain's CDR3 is CASSGGLAGGYEQYF. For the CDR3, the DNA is TGTGCCAGCAGTGGCGGACTAGCGGGAGGCTACGAGCAGTACTTC.

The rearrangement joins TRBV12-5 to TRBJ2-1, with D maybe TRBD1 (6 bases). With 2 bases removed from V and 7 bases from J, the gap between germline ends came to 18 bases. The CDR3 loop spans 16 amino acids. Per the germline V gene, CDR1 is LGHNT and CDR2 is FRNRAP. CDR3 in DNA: TGTGCTAGTGGTTTGTTTGCAGGGGAGACGCCTAATGAGCAGTTCTTC. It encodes CASGLFAGETPNEQFF.

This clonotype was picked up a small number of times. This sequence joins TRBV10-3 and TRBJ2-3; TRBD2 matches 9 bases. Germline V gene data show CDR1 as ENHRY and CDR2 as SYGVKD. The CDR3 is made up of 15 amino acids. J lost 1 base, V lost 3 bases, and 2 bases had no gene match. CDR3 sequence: CAISERTSGTDTQYF. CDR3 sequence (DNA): TGTGCCATCAGTGAACGGACTAGCGGCACAGATACGCAGTATTTT.

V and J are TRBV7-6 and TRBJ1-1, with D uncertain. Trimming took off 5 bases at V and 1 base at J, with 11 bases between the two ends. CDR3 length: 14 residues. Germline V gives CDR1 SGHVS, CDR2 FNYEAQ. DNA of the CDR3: TGTGCCAGCAGCACCTGGGTGGAGAACACTGAAGCTTTCTTT. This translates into CASSTWVENTEAFF.

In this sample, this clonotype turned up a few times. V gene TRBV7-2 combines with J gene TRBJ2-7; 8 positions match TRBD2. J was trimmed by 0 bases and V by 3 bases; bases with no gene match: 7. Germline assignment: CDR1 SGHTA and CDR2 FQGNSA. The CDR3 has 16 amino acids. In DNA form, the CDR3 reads TGTGCCAGCAGCTTTCAGATCGCGGGAGGCTCCTACGAGCAGTACTTC. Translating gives CASSFQIAGGSYEQYF.

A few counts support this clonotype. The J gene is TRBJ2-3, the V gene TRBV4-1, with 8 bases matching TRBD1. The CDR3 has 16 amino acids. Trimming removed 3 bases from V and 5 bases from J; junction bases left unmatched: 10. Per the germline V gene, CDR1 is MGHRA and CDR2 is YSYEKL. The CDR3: CASSHHGQGREDTQYF. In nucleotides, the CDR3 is TGCGCCAGCAGCCACCACGGACAGGGACGAGAAGATACGCAGTATTTT.

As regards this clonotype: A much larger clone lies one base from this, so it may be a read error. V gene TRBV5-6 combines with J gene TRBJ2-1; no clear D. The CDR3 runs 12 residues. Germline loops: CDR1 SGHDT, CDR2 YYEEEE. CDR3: CACSTWDNEQFF. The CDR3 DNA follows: TGTGCCTGCAGCACCTGGGACAATGAGCAGTTCTTC.

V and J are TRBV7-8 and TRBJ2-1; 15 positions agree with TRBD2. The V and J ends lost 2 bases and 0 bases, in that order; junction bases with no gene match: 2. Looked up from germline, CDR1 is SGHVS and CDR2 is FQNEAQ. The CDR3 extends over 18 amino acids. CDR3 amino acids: CASSLRTSGRASYNEQFF. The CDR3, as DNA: TGTGCCAGCAGCTTACGGACTAGCGGGAGGGCCTCCTACAATGAGCAGTTCTTC. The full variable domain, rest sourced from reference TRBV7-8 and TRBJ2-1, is GAGVSQSPRYKVAKRGQDVALRCDPISGHVSLFWYQQALGQGPEFLTYFQNEAQLDKSGLPSDRFFAERPEGSVSTLKIQRTQQEDSAVYLCASSLRTSGRASYNEQFFGPGTRLTVL.

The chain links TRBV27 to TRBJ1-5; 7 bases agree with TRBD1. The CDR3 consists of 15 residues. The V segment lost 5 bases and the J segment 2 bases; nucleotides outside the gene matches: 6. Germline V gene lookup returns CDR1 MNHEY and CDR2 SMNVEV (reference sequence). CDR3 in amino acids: CASSGRQGGNQPQHF. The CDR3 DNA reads TGTGCCAGCAGTGGGCGACAGGGAGGCAATCAGCCCCAGCATTTT.

The CDR3 reads CSDLRVVETQYF. CDR3 sequence (DNA): TGCAGTGACCTCAGGGTGGTAGAGACCCAGTACTTC. The gene calls are TRBV20-1 and TRBJ2-7, with a weak D call TRBD1 (5 bases). The closer fit of TRBJ2-5 to the DNA end suggests the J call may be wrong. The germline V gene encodes CDR1 DFQATT and CDR2 SNEGSKA (reference sequence). CDR3 length: 12 residues.

The CDR3 nucleotides are TGTGCCAGCCCGGACCAGGCCAATGAGCAGTTCTTC. This translates into CASPDQANEQFF. This chain connects TRBV2 to TRBJ2-1, with unresolved D. Germline V gene lookup returns CDR1 SNHLY and CDR2 FYNNEI. V was pared by 8 bases and J by 6 bases, with 11 bases between. CDR3 size: 12 residues.

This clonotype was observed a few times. The chain's CDR3 is CASSLGGAPYEQYF. The CDR3 bases are TGTGCCAGCAGCTTAGGAGGGGCCCCCTACGAGCAGTACTTC. The rearrangement uses TRBV7-9 and TRBJ2-7; D may match TRBD1 or TRBD2 (5 bases each). The CDR3 consists of 14 residues. V was clipped by 1 base and J by 2 bases, with 9 bases between them. Germline-derived CDR1 and CDR2 are SEHNR and FQNEAQ (reference sequence).